This T cell receptor beta chain was profiled in a study of OX40 agonist ivuxolimab in advanced cancers. Looking at the study overall: Enrolled patients in dose escalation had cancers that were hepatocellular carcinoma, melanoma, renal cell or head and neck cancer. Two cutaneous melanoma patients and one hepatocellular carcinoma patient, three in all, had partial responses.

Overall study findings and caveats: On average, a greater number of expanded clones characterised CD8+ T cells relative to CD4+.

V dropped 4 bases and J dropped 2; count of bases not matched to a gene: 7. This CDR3 has 17 amino acids. Germline-derived CDR1 and CDR2 are MDHEN and SYDVKM. Clones were sequenced by immunoSEQ multiplex PCR, and TCRdb holds only the in-frame ones, with some missing. This table has approximately 73,000 clones, roughly 87% appearing once. As regards this clone: Its antigen is not identified.

This TCR came from an adult with an advanced solid tumor such as melanoma, head and neck, liver or kidney cancer. The V and J genes are TRBV28 and TRBJ1-4; 10 positions agree with TRBD1. The sequenced sample was CD4+ or CD8+ T cells sorted from blood, obtained in a trial of the OX40 agonist ivuxolimab. The CDR3 here is CASSSWTGGLTNEKLFF. For the CDR3, the DNA is TGTGCCAGCAGTTCCTGGACAGGGGGGCTTACTAATGAAAAACTGTTTTTT.